These 3 T cell receptor beta chains were sequenced from one sample in a study of cytomegalovirus exposure and HLA in healthy donors. Primers for the PCR totalled 60 Vbeta and 13 Jbeta. TCRdb's copy holds only in-frame clones and misses some; the assay was immunoSEQ multiplex PCR. Recorded for this sample: about 46,000 clones. The sample was PBMCs. The receptor set was obtained from a woman aged 40 to 50 in good health and CMV-seronegative.

The V call is TRBV6-1, the J call TRBJ2-7; 8 bases are a match to TRBD2. The CDR3 has 14 amino acids. The germline V gene has CDR1 MNHNS and CDR2 SASEGT. With V trimmed by 6 bases and J by 3 bases, 7 bases remained unmatched. Written as DNA, the CDR3 is TGTGCCAGCAGCCCCGGGACTAGGGTCTACGAGCAGTACTTC. As protein: CASSPGTRVYEQYF.

The rearrangement uses TRBV4-1 and TRBJ2-1, with 16 bases that match TRBD2. V lost 3 bases, J lost 11 bases, and 7 bases stayed unmatched. The CDR3 has 16 amino acids. Germline V CDR1 and CDR2: MGHRA, YSYEKL. CDR3 amino acids: CASSQTGTSGRGKQFF. The CDR3 DNA is TGCGCCAGCAGCCAGACCGGGACTAGCGGGAGGGGTAAGCAGTTCTTC.

J is TRBJ2-2 and V is TRBV9; a possible D gene is TRBD2 (6 bases). This CDR3 spans 14 amino acids. Germline lookup yields CDR1 SGDLS and CDR2 YYNGEE. V was pared by 3 bases and J by 0 bases, with 6 bases between. The CDR3 DNA reads as TGTGCCAGCAGCGGACTAGCGAACACCGGGGAGCTGTTTTTT. Its translation is CASSGLANTGELFF.